This T cell receptor (beta chain) was observed in a study of OX40 agonist ivuxolimab in advanced cancers. Study summary: Partial responses were recorded for three patients, including one with hepatocellular carcinoma and two with cutaneous melanoma.

Comments on this clone: Its specificity is not known.

The CDR3 length is 15 residues. Per the germline V gene, CDR1 is SGHAT and CDR2 is FQNNGV. V lost 0 bases and J lost 5, with 14 bases in between. Some clones are missing from TCRdb's copy, which holds only in-frame ones; the method was immunoSEQ multiplex PCR. The table lists some 50,000 clones, around four fifths of them singletons. Findings and limits, study-wide: At doses 0.1 to 3.0 mg/kg, CD4+ and CD8+ clones expanded. Clonal expansion was among the lowest in partial responders at 0.1-3.0 mg/kg, especially CD8+. Normalized T-cell clonal expansion was also low in a subset of nonresponders.

V is TRBV11-2 and J is TRBJ2-7; tentative D call: TRBD2 (6 bases). Here the sequenced sample was CD4+ or CD8+ T cells sorted from blood, taken in a trial of the OX40 agonist ivuxolimab. This sequence was found in an adult with an advanced solid tumor such as melanoma, head and neck, liver or kidney cancer. This chain's CDR3 is CASSLDQSGFHEQYF. The CDR3 bases are TGTGCCAGCAGCTTAGATCAGAGCGGGTTCCACGAGCAGTACTTC.